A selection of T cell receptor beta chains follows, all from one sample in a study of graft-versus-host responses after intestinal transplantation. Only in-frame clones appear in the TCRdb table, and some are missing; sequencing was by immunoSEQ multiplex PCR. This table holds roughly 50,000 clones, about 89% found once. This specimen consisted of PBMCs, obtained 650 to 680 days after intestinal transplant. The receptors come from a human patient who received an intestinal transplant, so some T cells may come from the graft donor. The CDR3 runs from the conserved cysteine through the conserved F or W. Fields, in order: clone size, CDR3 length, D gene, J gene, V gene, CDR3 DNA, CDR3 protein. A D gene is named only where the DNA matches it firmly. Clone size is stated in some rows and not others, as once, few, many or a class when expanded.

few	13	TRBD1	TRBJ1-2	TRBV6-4	TGTGCCAGCAGTGACTCGACAGGGGGCGGCTACACCTTC	CASSDSTGGGYTF
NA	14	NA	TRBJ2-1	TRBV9	TGTGCCAGCAGCTCCACTTGGAACTACAATGAGCAGTTCTTC	CASSSTWNYNEQFF
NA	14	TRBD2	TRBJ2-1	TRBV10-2	TGCGCCAGTAAAACAGCGGGGGCCTACAATGAGCAGTTCTTC	CASKTAGAYNEQFF
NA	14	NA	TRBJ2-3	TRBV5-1	TGCGCCAGCAGCTTGGGCAGGGGGGCAGATACGCAGTATTTT	CASSLGRGADTQYF
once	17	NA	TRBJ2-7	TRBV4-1	TGCGCCAGCAGCCTAAAAGTGGACCCCCTCCGCTCCTACGAGCAGTACTTC	CASSLKVDPLRSYEQYF
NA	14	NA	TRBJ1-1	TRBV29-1	TGCAGCGTTGTACAGGGCCCTTTGAACACTGAAGCTTTCTTT	CSVVQGPLNTEAFF
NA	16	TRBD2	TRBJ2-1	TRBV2	TGTGCCAGCACCCGACCGACTAGCGGGGTTGGCAATGAGCAGTTCTTC	CASTRPTSGVGNEQFF
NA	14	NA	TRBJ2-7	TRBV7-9	TGTGCCAGCAGCTTAGGCCCAGTGGCCTACGAGCAGTACTTC	CASSLGPVAYEQYF
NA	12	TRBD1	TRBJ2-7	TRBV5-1	TGCGCCAGCACGGGACAGGGGAACGAGCAGTACTTC	CASTGQGNEQYF
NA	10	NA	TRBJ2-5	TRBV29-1	TGCAGCGCTCATCAGGAGACCCAGTACTTC	CSAHQETQYF
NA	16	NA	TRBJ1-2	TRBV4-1	TGCGCCAGCAGCCACAGCGGAAAGTCGGACCTATATGGCTACACCTTC	CASSHSGKSDLYGYTF
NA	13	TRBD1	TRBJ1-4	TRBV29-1	TGCAGCGTTGCCCGGGACAGTAATGAAAAACTGTTTTTT	CSVARDSNEKLFF
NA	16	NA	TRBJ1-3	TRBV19	TGTGCCAGTAGTCCTCTCCAGGGTGTCTCTGGAAACACCATATATTTT	CASSPLQGVSGNTIYF
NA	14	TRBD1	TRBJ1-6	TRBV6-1	TGTGCCAGCACCGAGGGGGCGGCTAATTCACCCCTCCACTTT	CASTEGAANSPLHF
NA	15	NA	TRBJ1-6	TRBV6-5	TGTGCCAGCTCGGCGGAAAGCTCCTATAATTCACCCCTCCACTTT	CASSAESSYNSPLHF
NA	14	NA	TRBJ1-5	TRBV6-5	TGTGCCAGCAGTTACATTCGGGGAAATCAGCCCCAGCATTTT	CASSYIRGNQPQHF
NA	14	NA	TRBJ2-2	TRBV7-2	TGTGCCAGCAGCTTCCTCAGGGTTTTCGGGGAGCTGTTTTTT	CASSFLRVFGELFF
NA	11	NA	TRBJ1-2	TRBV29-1	TGCAGCGTTGTGGCTGGTTATGGCTACACCTTC	CSVVAGYGYTF
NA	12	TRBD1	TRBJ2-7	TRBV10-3	TGTGCCATAAAGACAGGGTCCTACGAGCAGTACTTC	CAIKTGSYEQYF
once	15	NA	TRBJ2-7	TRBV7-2	TGTGCCAGCAGCTTCGACAGGTCCCGGGGGTACGAGCAGTACTTC	CASSFDRSRGYEQYF
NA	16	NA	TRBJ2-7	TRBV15	TGTGCCACCAGCAGAGATAGGACAATCAAGGTCCACGAGCAGTACTTC	CATSRDRTIKVHEQYF
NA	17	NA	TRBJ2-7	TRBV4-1	TGCGCCAGCAGCCAAGAGGGAGGGGGGATAAGGTCCTACGAGCAGTACTTC	CASSQEGGGIRSYEQYF
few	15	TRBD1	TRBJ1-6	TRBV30	TGTGTCCGAACACGAAGGGACAGCCTAAATTCACCCCTCCACTTT	CVRTRRDSLNSPLHF
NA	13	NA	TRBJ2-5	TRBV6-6	TGTGCCAGCAGTTACGGGGTAACCGAGACCCAGTACTTC	CASSYGVTETQYF
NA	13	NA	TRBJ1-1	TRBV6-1	TGTGCCAGCAGTGAACAGGGGAACACTGAAGCTTTCTTT	CASSEQGNTEAFF
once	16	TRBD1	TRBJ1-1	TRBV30	TGTGCCTGGAGCTGGGGGACAGACGGCATGAACACTGAAGCTTTCTTT	CAWSWGTDGMNTEAFF